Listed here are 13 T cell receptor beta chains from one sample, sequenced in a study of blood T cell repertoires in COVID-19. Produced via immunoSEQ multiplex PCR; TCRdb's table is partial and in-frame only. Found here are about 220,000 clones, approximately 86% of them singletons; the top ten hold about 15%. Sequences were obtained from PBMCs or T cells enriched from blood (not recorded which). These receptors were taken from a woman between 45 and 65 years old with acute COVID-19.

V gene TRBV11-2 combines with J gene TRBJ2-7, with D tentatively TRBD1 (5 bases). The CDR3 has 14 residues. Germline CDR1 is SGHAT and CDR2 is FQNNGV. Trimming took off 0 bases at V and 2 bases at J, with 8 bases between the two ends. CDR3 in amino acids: CASSLDRGPYEQYF. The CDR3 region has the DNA TGTGCCAGCAGCTTAGATAGGGGTCCCTACGAGCAGTACTTC.

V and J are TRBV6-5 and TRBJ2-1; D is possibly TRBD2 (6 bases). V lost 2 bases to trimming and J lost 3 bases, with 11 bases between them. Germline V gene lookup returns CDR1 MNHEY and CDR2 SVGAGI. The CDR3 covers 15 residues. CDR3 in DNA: TGTGCCAGCAGTTACGCAGCGGGCCACTACAATGAGCAGTTCTTC. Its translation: CASSYAAGHYNEQFF.

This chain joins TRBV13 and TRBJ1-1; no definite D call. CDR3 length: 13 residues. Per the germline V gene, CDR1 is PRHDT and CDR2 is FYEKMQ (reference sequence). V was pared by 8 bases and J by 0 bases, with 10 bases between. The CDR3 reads CASREIMNTEAFF. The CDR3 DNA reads TGTGCCAGCCGGGAAATCATGAACACTGAAGCTTTCTTT.

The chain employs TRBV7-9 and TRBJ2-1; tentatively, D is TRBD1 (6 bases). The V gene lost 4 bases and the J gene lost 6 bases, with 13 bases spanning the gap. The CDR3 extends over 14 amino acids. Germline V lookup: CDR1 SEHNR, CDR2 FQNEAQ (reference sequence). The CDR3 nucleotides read TGTGCCAGCAGCTCTCCACCACAGGGCAATGAGCAGTTCTTC. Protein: CASSSPPQGNEQFF.

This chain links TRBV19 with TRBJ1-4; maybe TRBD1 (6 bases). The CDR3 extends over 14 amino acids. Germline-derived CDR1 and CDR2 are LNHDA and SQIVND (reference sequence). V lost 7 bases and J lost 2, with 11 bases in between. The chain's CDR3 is CASMGGHTNEKLFF. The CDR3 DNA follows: TGTGCCAGTATGGGGGGGCACACTAATGAAAAACTGTTTTTT. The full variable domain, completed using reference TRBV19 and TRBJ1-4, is DGGITQSPKYLFRKEGQNVTLSCEQNLNHDAMYWYRQDPGQGLRLIYYSQIVNDFQKGDIAEGYSVSREKKESFPLTVTSAQKNPTAFYLCASMGGHTNEKLFFGSGTQLSVL.

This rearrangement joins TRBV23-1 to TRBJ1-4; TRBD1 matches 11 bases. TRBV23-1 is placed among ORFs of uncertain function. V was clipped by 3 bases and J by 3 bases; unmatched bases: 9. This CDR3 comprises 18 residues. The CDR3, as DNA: TGCGCCAGCAGTCATCGGACAGGGGGCGGGCAGGCTAATGAAAAACTGTTTTTT. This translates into CASSHRTGGGQANEKLFF.

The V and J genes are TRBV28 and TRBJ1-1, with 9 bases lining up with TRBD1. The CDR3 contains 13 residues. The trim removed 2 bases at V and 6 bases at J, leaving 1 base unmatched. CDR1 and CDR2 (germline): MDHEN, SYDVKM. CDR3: CASSLGDRAEAFF. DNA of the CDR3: TGTGCCAGCAGTTTAGGGGACAGGGCTGAAGCTTTCTTT.

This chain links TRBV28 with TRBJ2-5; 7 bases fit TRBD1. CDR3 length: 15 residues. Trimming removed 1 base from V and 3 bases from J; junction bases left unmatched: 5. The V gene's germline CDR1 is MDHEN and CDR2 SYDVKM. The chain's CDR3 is CASSLYRGTKETQYF. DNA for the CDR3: TGTGCCAGCAGTTTATACAGGGGAACCAAAGAGACCCAGTACTTC.

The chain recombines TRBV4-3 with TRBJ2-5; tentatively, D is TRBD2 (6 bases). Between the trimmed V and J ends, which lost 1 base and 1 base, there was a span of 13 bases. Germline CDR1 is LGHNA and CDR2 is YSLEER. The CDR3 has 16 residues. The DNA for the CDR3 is TGCGCCAGCAGCCAAGCCGGGACTGGACGCCAAGAGACCCAGTACTTC. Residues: CASSQAGTGRQETQYF.

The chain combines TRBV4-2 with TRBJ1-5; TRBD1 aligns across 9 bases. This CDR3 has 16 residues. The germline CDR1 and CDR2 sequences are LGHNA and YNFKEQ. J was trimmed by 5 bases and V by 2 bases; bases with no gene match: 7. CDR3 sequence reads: CASSQLTGGADQPQHF. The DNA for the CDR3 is TGTGCCAGCAGCCAACTCACAGGGGGCGCCGATCAGCCCCAGCATTTT.

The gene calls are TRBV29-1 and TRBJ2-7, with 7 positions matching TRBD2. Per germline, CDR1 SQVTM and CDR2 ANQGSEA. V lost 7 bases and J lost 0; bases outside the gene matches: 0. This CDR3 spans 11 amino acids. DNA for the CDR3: TGCAGCGGCGGGGGCTCCTACGAGCAGTACTTC. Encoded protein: CSGGGSYEQYF.

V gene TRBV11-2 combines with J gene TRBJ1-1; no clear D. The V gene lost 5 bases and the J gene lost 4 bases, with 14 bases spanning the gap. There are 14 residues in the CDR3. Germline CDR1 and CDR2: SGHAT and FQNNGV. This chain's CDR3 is CASSLGIRGTEAFF. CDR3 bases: TGTGCCAGCAGCCTCGGTATTCGGGGCACTGAAGCTTTCTTT.

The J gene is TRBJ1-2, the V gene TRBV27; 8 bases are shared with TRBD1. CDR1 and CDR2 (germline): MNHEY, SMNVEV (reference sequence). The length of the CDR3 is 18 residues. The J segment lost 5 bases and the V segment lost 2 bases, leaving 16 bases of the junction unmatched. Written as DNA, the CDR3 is TGTGCCAGCAGTTTAGTCAAACAGGGGGATCGGTTGGTTTATGGCTACACCTTC. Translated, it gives CASSLVKQGDRLVYGYTF.